The present T cell receptor beta chain was sequenced within a study of shared clonotypes between healthy human individuals. Across the study: Researchers drew samples from a couple of women and a few men aged 18 to 49. Findings and limits, study-wide: In contrast to clonotypes shared by all four donors, non-shared clonotypes had lower generation probabilities.

Deep level was the assay's run setting. The genomic DNA of each subset was split evenly across several immunoSEQ plates. The method was immunoSEQ multiplex PCR; TCRdb's version includes in-frame clones alone and lacks a portion of them. The table shows around 2.1 million clones, with approximately 95% occurring only once. This CDR3 comprises 16 residues. V was clipped by 3 bases and J by 4 bases, with 16 bases between them. The V gene's germline CDR1 is LNHNV and CDR2 YYDKDF (reference sequence). For this clone: What it binds is not known.

Source material: naive CD4+ T cells sorted from blood. As for subset: CD45RA+ positively selected. The chain combines TRBV15 with TRBJ1-3, with D possibly matching TRBD1 (5 bases). The sequence was collected from a man younger than 35 in good health. The CDR3 is CATSRDSRDLGNTIYF. CDR3 bases: TGTGCCACCAGCAGGGATTCCCGGGACCTGGGAAACACCATATATTTT.